Sequencing of this T cell receptor beta chain was carried out in a study of blood T cell repertoires in COVID-19. Germline V gene sequence: CDR1 SGHRS, CDR2 YFSETQ. V was pared by 2 bases and J by 6 bases, with 1 base of the junction left unmatched. The CDR3 sequence is 13 residues long. The table came from immunoSEQ multiplex PCR; TCRdb's copy has only in-frame clones and leaves some out. This sample yields 250,000 or so clones, of which 85% to 90% are seen a single time; around 1% belongs to the top ten. This receptor was obtained from a man aged 50-59 years who had been exposed to COVID-19. Sequencing was carried out using PBMCs or T cells enriched from blood (not recorded which). The chain uses TRBV5-1 and TRBJ1-1, with TRBD1 matching 10 bases. The CDR3 DNA is TGCGCCAGCAGCTTCGGACAGGGGGCTGAAGCTTTCTTT. This translates into CASSFGQGAEAFF.